The 29 T cell receptor beta chains presented below share a single source sample, sequenced in a study of shared clonotypes between healthy human individuals. Generated by immunoSEQ multiplex PCR, the TCRdb table keeps only in-frame clones and is missing some. The sample has some 2,000,000 clones; about 95% are singletons. Sequenced sample: naive CD4+ T cells sorted from blood. Stated subset: CD45RA+ positively selected. These receptors all come from a young man in good health.

This sequence joins TRBV5-1 and TRBJ2-7; D is uncertain. Trimming removed 1 base from V and 2 bases from J, with 7 bases in between. Germline CDR1 and CDR2: SGHRS and YFSETQ. The CDR3 runs 13 residues. The CDR3 protein is CASSLIDPYEQYF. The CDR3 nucleotides read TGCGCCAGCAGCTTGATCGACCCCTACGAGCAGTACTTC.

This rearrangement joins TRBV6-5 to TRBJ1-1; no clear D gene. In germline, CDR1 is MNHEY, CDR2 SVGAGI. V was clipped by 0 bases and J by 5 bases, with 13 bases between them. This CDR3 is built from 15 residues. CDR3 in DNA: TGTGCCAGCAGTTACTCGGGCAGATCGAGGACTGAAGCTTTCTTT. Its protein is CASSYSGRSRTEAFF.

The rearrangement uses TRBV9 and TRBJ1-3; D might be TRBD1 (5 bases). This CDR3 comprises 14 residues. V was clipped by 4 bases and J by 1 base, with 9 bases between them. Germline values: CDR1 SGDLS, CDR2 YYNGEE. CDR3 sequence reads: CASSIDSSGNTIYF. In nucleotides, the CDR3 is TGTGCCAGCAGCATAGACAGTTCTGGAAACACCATATATTTT.

This chain joins TRBV11-3 and TRBJ2-7; TRBD1 matches at 11 bases. Germline assignment: CDR1 SGHNT and CDR2 YENEEA. Trimming cost V 5 bases and J 2 bases; bases outside gene matches: 8. CDR3 length: 16 residues. The DNA for the CDR3 is TGTGCCAGCAGCCCCGACGGGACAGGGGGTACCTACGAGCAGTACTTC. Translating gives CASSPDGTGGTYEQYF.

This rearrangement joins TRBV9 to TRBJ1-5; 11 nucleotides match TRBD1. CDR1 is SGDLS, CDR2 YYNGEE, per germline. Trimming at V came to 2 bases and at J to 6 bases, leaving 4 bases not matched to a gene. The CDR3 covers 15 residues. CDR3 protein: CASSVGQGGPQPQHF. DNA for the CDR3: TGTGCCAGCAGCGTGGGACAGGGGGGTCCTCAGCCCCAGCATTTT. The full variable domain, rest sourced from reference TRBV9 and TRBJ1-5, is DSGVTQTPKHLITATGQRVTLRCSPRSGDLSVYWYQQSLDQGLQFLIQYYNGEERAKGNILERFSAQQFPDLHSELNLSSLELGDSALYFCASSVGQGGPQPQHFGDGTRLSIL.

V usage is TRBV5-5 and J usage is TRBJ1-2; tentatively, D is TRBD1 (6 bases). This CDR3 is built from 15 residues. Germline V lookup: CDR1 SGHKS, CDR2 YYEKEE (reference sequence). The V end was cut by 0 bases, the J end by 5 bases, with 14 bases between. CDR3 coding DNA: TGTGCCAGCAGCTTGGCCCAGGGGCTGGCATATGGCTACACCTTC. Encoded protein: CASSLAQGLAYGYTF. The variable domain in full, completed from reference TRBV5-5 and TRBJ1-2, reads DAGVTQSPTHLIKTRGQQVTLRCSPISGHKSVSWYQQVLGQGPQFIFQYYEKEERGRGNFPDRFSARQFPNYSSELNVNALLLGDSALYLCASSLAQGLAYGYTFGSGTRLTVV.

V is TRBV4-2 and J is TRBJ2-2; TRBD2 matches 8 bases. CDR3 size: 16 residues. CDR1 LGHNA and CDR2 YNFKEQ come from the germline V gene. Trimming cost V 0 bases and J 6 bases; bases outside gene matches: 6. The CDR3 DNA is TGTGCCAGCAGCCAAGACGGGACTAGGATACCCGGGGAGCTGTTTTTT. Encoded protein: CASSQDGTRIPGELFF.

The chain uses TRBV19 and TRBJ1-5, with D uncertain. The V gene's germline CDR1 is LNHDA and CDR2 SQIVND (reference sequence). The germline V and J ends were trimmed by 1 base and 7 bases, with 11 bases remaining between them. The CDR3 is made up of 14 amino acids. CDR3 in amino acids: CASSIGLGSQPQHF. CDR3 nucleotides: TGTGCCAGTAGTATAGGGTTGGGGTCACAGCCCCAGCATTTT.

The chain recombines TRBV10-1 with TRBJ2-2; D uncertain. V dropped 8 bases and J dropped 2 bases, with 9 bases sitting between them. Germline-derived CDR1 and CDR2 are WNHNN and SYGVQD (reference sequence). The CDR3 runs to 13 residues. This CDR3 reads CASHDANTGELFF. The DNA for the CDR3 is TGCGCCAGCCATGATGCTAACACCGGGGAGCTGTTTTTT.

The CDR3 loop is CASAGGTGNQPQHF. As DNA, the CDR3 is TGTGCCAGCGCGGGAGGGACGGGCAATCAGCCCCAGCATTTT. This chain joins TRBV6-5 and TRBJ1-5; TRBD1 is a possible D gene (5 bases). The germline V gene encodes CDR1 MNHEY and CDR2 SVGAGI. The CDR3 covers 14 residues. Trimming took 8 bases from V and 2 from J, leaving 13 bases between them.

The J gene is TRBJ2-3, the V gene TRBV7-9; TRBD1 matches 7 bases. Germline-derived CDR1 and CDR2 are SEHNR and FQNEAQ (reference sequence). The CDR3 is 14 amino acids. V gave up 5 bases and J gave up 0 bases; unmatched junction bases: 2. The chain's CDR3 is CASSGGQSTDTQYF. The CDR3 nucleotides read TGTGCCAGCAGCGGGGGACAGAGCACAGATACGCAGTATTTT.

The chain couples TRBV5-4 to TRBJ1-2; maybe TRBD1 (5 bases). From germline, CDR1 is SGHNT and CDR2 YYREEE (reference sequence). This CDR3 spans 12 amino acids. Trimming left V 4 bases short and J 8 bases short, with 12 bases between. CDR3 sequence reads: CASSLRQRGYTF. CDR3 coding DNA: TGTGCCAGCAGCCTACGACAGAGAGGCTACACCTTC.

This clone occurred once. The chain carries TRBV5-4 and TRBJ2-5, with D possibly TRBD2 on 5 matching bases. Deletions cut 4 bases from V and 4 bases from J, with 17 bases between. The CDR3 is made up of 15 amino acids. Germline V gene data show CDR1 as SGHNT and CDR2 as YYREEE (reference sequence). CDR3 protein: CASSPDLAGRETQYF. CDR3 nucleotides: TGTGCCAGCAGCCCCGATCTAGCCGGCCGAGAGACCCAGTACTTC.

This clone was observed once. J is TRBJ2-5 and V is TRBV18; D is unclear. V lost 0 bases and J 4 bases, leaving 12 bases between the germline ends. This CDR3 spans 15 amino acids. Germline values: CDR1 KGHSH, CDR2 LQKENI. CDR3 sequence: CASSPPMGGGETQYF. The CDR3 DNA follows: TGTGCCAGCTCACCACCAATGGGTGGCGGAGAGACCCAGTACTTC.

This clone was counted a single time. The V call is TRBV15, the J call TRBJ2-7; TRBD1 aligns across 10 bases. CDR1 is LNHNV and CDR2 is YYDKDF in the germline V gene (reference sequence). CDR3 length: 17 amino acids. V was pared by 0 bases and J by 2 bases, with 7 bases of the junction left unmatched. In nucleotides, the CDR3 is TGTGCCACCAGCAGAGATTTCGGGGACAGGGGTCCCTACGAGCAGTACTTC. Amino acids: CATSRDFGDRGPYEQYF.

This clone was detected only once. This chain joins TRBV4-1 and TRBJ2-2; D is unclear. CDR1 is MGHRA and CDR2 is YSYEKL in the germline V gene. This CDR3 is 12 amino acids long. Trimming cost V 4 bases and J 5 bases, with 5 bases left between them. CDR3 amino acids: CASSRLTGELFF. Here the CDR3 DNA reads TGCGCCAGCAGCCGATTAACCGGGGAGCTGTTTTTT.

In DNA form, the CDR3 reads TGTGCTAGTGCCATAGAAAACAGGGTAACCGGGGAGCTGTTTTTT. Translating gives CASAIENRVTGELFF. The rearrangement joins TRBV12-5 to TRBJ2-2; D perhaps matches TRBD1 (6 bases). This CDR3 is 15 amino acids long. Germline values: CDR1 LGHNT, CDR2 FRNRAP. The V end lost 7 bases, the J end lost 5 bases, and 17 bases lay between the germline ends.

The rearrangement uses TRBV2 and TRBJ1-1; 10 bases agree with TRBD1. The CDR3 runs to 15 residues. J gave up 2 bases and V 8 bases, and 8 bases lay outside the gene matches. Looked up from germline, CDR1 is SNHLY and CDR2 is FYNNEI. DNA of the CDR3: TGTGCCAGCCGGCGAGCGACAGGGGGCAACACTGAAGCTTTCTTT. It encodes CASRRATGGNTEAFF.

The chain couples TRBV27 to TRBJ1-3; no clear D. The CDR3 sequence is 18 residues long. Per the germline V gene, CDR1 is MNHEY and CDR2 is SMNVEV (reference sequence). Trimming stripped 2 bases from V and 1 base from J, with 18 bases between. The CDR3 DNA is TGTGCCAGCAGTTTACGGTTCAGTGGGTCCGCGTCTGGAAACACCATATATTTT. Its protein is CASSLRFSGSASGNTIYF.

The chain is built from TRBV5-1 and TRBJ2-7; TRBD2 is a possible D gene (6 bases). The germline CDR1 and CDR2 sequences are SGHRS and YFSETQ. The CDR3 spans 16 residues. The V end lost 4 bases, the J end lost 0 bases, and 17 bases lay between the germline ends. The CDR3 nucleotides read TGCGCCAGCAGCCTGGCCCCGGGACTCGGCTCCTACGAGCAGTACTTC. Protein: CASSLAPGLGSYEQYF.

This chain joins TRBV25-1 and TRBJ2-3; 7 nucleotides line up with TRBD2. CDR3 size: 15 residues. The ends lost 6 bases at V and 1 base at J; junction bases unmatched: 7. The germline gives CDR1 MGHDK, CDR2 SYGVNS. CDR3 sequence: CASSRRGDGTDTQYF. CDR3 bases: TGTGCCAGCAGCCGCCGGGGGGATGGCACAGATACGCAGTATTTT.

The chain joins TRBV5-8 to TRBJ2-3; no definite D call. The CDR3 extends over 13 amino acids. V lost 2 bases and J 1 base, leaving 5 bases between the germline ends. CDR1 and CDR2 (germline): SGHTS, YDEGEE. The CDR3 region is CASSFRGTDTQYF. CDR3 bases: TGTGCCAGCAGCTTTAGGGGCACAGATACGCAGTATTTT.

J is TRBJ2-2 and V is TRBV7-3; 8 nucleotides line up with TRBD1. The CDR3 contains 17 residues. V was clipped by 0 bases and J by 0 bases; unmatched bases: 3. Germline CDR1 and CDR2: SGHTA and FQGTGA. CDR3 bases: TGTGCCAGCAGCTTAACAAGGGACAGGTCGAACACCGGGGAGCTGTTTTTT. Translating it yields CASSLTRDRSNTGELFF.

The chain has TRBV5-6 and TRBJ2-5, with D hard to call. CDR1 and CDR2 from the germline V gene are SGHDT and YYEEEE. The CDR3 runs 15 residues. Trimming pared 2 bases from V and 3 bases from J, leaving 14 bases between. The CDR3 nucleotides are TGTGCCAGCAGCTTATATTCCATTCTGAAAGAGACCCAGTACTTC. Protein sequence: CASSLYSILKETQYF. Based on the CDR3 plus reference TRBV5-6 and TRBJ2-5, the full variable domain is DAGVTQSPTHLIKTRGQQVTLRCSPKSGHDTVSWYQQALGQGPQFIFQYYEEEERQRGNFPDRFSGHQFPNYSSELNVNALLLGDSALYLCASSLYSILKETQYFGPGTRLLVL.

CDR3 loop: CASSEVGRAVNQPQHF. DNA for the CDR3: TGTGCCAGCAGTGAAGTGGGCCGGGCCGTCAATCAGCCCCAGCATTTT. This rearrangement joins TRBV6-1 to TRBJ1-5; D ambiguous. V was pared by 1 base and J by 3 bases, with 13 bases between. The germline V gene has CDR1 MNHNS and CDR2 SASEGT. The CDR3 spans 16 residues.

This clone was recorded a few times. Other DNA sequences in the sample encode the same CDR3. DNA of the CDR3: TGTGCCAGCAGCCTGAGCGGGGGGAACACCGGGGAGCTGTTTTTT. Translated: CASSLSGGNTGELFF. V is TRBV7-9 and J is TRBJ2-2; 8 bases line up with TRBD2. V lost 5 bases, J lost 1 base, and 3 bases stayed unmatched. This CDR3 comprises 15 residues. Germline V gives CDR1 SEHNR, CDR2 FQNEAQ (reference sequence).

The chain is built from TRBV18 and TRBJ2-1, with 10 bases matching TRBD2. This CDR3 has 15 residues. The germline V gene encodes CDR1 KGHSH and CDR2 LQKENI. The trim removed 0 bases at V and 8 bases at J, leaving 4 bases unmatched. The CDR3 reads CASSPPGLALDEQFF. In DNA form, the CDR3 reads TGTGCCAGCTCACCACCGGGACTAGCGTTGGATGAGCAGTTCTTC.

The V and J genes are TRBV11-2 and TRBJ2-4, with 7 bases identical to TRBD2. The CDR3 has 15 amino acids. Trimming removed 5 bases from V and 7 bases from J; junction bases left unmatched: 11. Germline V gene lookup returns CDR1 SGHAT and CDR2 FQNNGV. The CDR3 DNA sequence: TGTGCCAGCAGCCCCGGGGGGTCCCTCTTCAACATTCAGTACTTC. It is translated as CASSPGGSLFNIQYF.

The V gene is TRBV29-1, the J gene TRBJ2-1; TRBD2 matches 8 bases. This CDR3 region has 13 residues. CDR1 is SQVTM and CDR2 is ANQGSEA in the germline V gene. Unmatched junction bases numbered 5, after V lost 1 base and J lost 9 bases. The CDR3 protein is CSVEAPTSAEQFF. In nucleotides, the CDR3 is TGCAGCGTTGAAGCACCGACTAGCGCTGAGCAGTTCTTC.